This T cell receptor beta chain was obtained from a study of cytomegalovirus exposure and HLA in healthy donors. Study summary: HLA-typed donors were the source of about 85 million unique TCRs held in an early data release.

In the PCR, 60 Vbeta and 13 Jbeta primers were used. Assay: immunoSEQ multiplex PCR; the TCRdb copy retains only in-frame clones and omits some. The table shows 150,000 to 200,000 clones, with more than 75% occurring only once. CDR3 length: 11 amino acids. V lost 2 bases and J 6 bases, leaving 6 bases between the germline ends. The germline gives CDR1 DFQATT, CDR2 SNEGSKA (reference sequence). The sample holds one count of this clone. Its specificity is not known. Study results and limitations: More clonal expansion characterized HLA-associated TCR beta chains than equally common others in a later analysis. In the analysis, some V segments, TRBV6-2 and TRBV6-3 included, were excluded as indistinguishable.

J is TRBJ2-3 and V is TRBV20-1; D call uncertain. The source of this sequence is a man between 35 and 55 years old in good health and CMV-seronegative. The sequencing input was PBMCs. The CDR3 DNA reads as TGCAGTGCTAGAAGCCGGGATACGCAGTATTTT. It codes for CSARSRDTQYF.